Here is one TCR beta chain with its context. Its antigen is unidentified. This entry belongs to a study of shared clonotypes between healthy human individuals. Study observations and caveats: Represented genetic and exposure-history diversity was restricted by having few donors.

Healthy adults negative for HIV, lacking recent acute infections or vaccinations, served as donors. Researchers sequenced unsorted PBMC DNA using ten immunoSEQ deep assay plates. Assay: immunoSEQ multiplex PCR; the TCRdb copy retains only in-frame clones and omits some. The table lists 450,000 to 500,000 clones, roughly 78% of them singletons. The ends were cut back, 2 bases at V and 2 bases at J, with 19 bases in the middle. CDR1 and CDR2 from the germline V gene are MDHEN and SYDVKM. CDR3 size: 17 residues. The sequencing sample was made of PBMCs. This receptor was identified in a woman aged 40 to 49 in good health. Some clones in this sample may be carry-over from other donors' samples. The rearrangement uses TRBV28 and TRBJ2-7; TRBD2 might be the D (5 bases). The CDR3 is CASSLNPRGGSTYEQYF. In nucleotides, the CDR3 is TGTGCCAGCAGTTTAAACCCACGTGGTGGGAGCACCTACGAGCAGTACTTC. The whole variable domain, remainder taken from reference TRBV28 and TRBJ2-7, is DVKVTQSSRYLVKRTGEKVFLECVQDMDHENMFWYRQDPGLGLRLIYFSYDVKMKEKGDIPEGYSVSREKKERFSLILESASTNQTSMYLCASSLNPRGGSTYEQYFGPGTRLTVT.